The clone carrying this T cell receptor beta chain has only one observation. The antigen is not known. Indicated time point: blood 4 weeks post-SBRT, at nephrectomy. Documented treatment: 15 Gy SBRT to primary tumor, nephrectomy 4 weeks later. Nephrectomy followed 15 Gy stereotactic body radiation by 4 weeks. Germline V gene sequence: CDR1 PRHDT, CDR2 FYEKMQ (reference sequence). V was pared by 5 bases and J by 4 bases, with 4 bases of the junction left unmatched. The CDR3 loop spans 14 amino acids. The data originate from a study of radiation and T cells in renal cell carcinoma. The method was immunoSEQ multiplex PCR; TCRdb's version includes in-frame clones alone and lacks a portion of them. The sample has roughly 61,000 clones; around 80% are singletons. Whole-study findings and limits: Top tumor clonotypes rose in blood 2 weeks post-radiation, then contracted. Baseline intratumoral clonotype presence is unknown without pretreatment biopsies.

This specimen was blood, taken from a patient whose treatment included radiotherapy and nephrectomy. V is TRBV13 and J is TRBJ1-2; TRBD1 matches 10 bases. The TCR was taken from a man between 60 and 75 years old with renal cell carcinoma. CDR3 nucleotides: TGTGCCAGCAGCCCGGGACAGGGGTCCTATGGCTACACCTTC. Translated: CASSPGQGSYGYTF.